The entry below describes one TCR beta chain. Its antigen remains unidentified. Per the germline V gene, CDR1 is PRHDT and CDR2 is FYEKMQ (reference sequence). The trim removed 6 bases at V and 2 bases at J, leaving 11 bases unmatched. The CDR3 is 18 amino acids. The study drew the donors from its roughly 120-subject validation cohort, separate from the approximately 700-subject first cohort. The data originate from a study of cytomegalovirus exposure and HLA in healthy donors. At the level of the study: According to later analysis, the same platform produced the roughly 130 validation and under 750 first-cohort repertoires.

Repertoires were generated with immunoSEQ multiplex PCR, while TCRdb's copy carries only in-frame clones and drops some. The table includes about 57,000 clones, approximately 95% detected once. Overall study results and limits: First-cohort TCR clusters tended to co-occur in the approximately 120 validation repertoires, a later analysis found. Among TCR sequences, most were rare, though some public TCRs appeared in many donors.

V usage is TRBV13 and J usage is TRBJ2-3; TRBD2 aligns across 13 bases. The sequence derives from a woman under 30 in good health and CMV-seronegative. Specimen: PBMCs. The CDR3 DNA follows: TGTGCCAGCAGTTTCGCCGGGACTAGCGGGAAGACCACAGATACGCAGTATTTT. Its protein product is CASSFAGTSGKTTDTQYF.